This T cell receptor beta chain was captured in a study of blood T cell repertoires in COVID-19. The wider study: Donors in the United States, Italy and Spain gave samples during acute or convalescent COVID-19. T cells, B-cell-depleted T cells, or PBMCs supplied cDNA or gDNA.

Per the original data handling: The authors estimated nucleated cell counts from reference gene primer amplification. This table comes from immunoSEQ multiplex PCR, and its TCRdb copy is limited to in-frame clones, with some not included. V and J calls and clone size are as listed in that table; D and trimming were resolved from the DNA. This table holds about 170,000 clones, 70% to 90% found once. In its sample, this clone was seen once. CDR3 length: 16 residues. Looked up from germline, CDR1 is MDHEN and CDR2 is SYDVKM. J was trimmed by 3 bases and V by 3 bases; bases with no gene match: 8. The source of this sequence is a woman aged 80 or over with COVID-19, enrolled during active disease. This sequence joins TRBV28 and TRBJ2-3; TRBD1 aligns across 8 bases. Sequenced input: peripheral blood. The CDR3 nucleotides read TGTGCCAGCAGTTTCCGGGACAGGTTTCTTACAGATACGCAGTATTTT. Amino acid sequence: CASSFRDRFLTDTQYF.